This T cell receptor (beta chain) was obtained from a study of T cells in Graves' hyperthyroidism and ophthalmopathy. The study's findings and limits: Model output signaled ophthalmopathy a median around 5.9 months ahead of onset.

Amplification targeted TCR beta CDR3 regions from RNA transcripts. Using the HTBI primer set, a first-round RT-PCR was run on the TCR CDR3. TCRdb used MiXCR to reprocess the multiplex PCR reads, holding one entry per CDR3 protein. The repertoire consists of 500,000 to 800,000 distinct CDR3 sequences, with roughly 15% occurring once and the leading ten covering around 13%. The V and J ends lost 4 bases and 2 bases, in that order; junction bases with no gene match: 7. This CDR3 region has 15 residues. Looked up from germline, CDR1 is LNHDA and CDR2 is SQIVND (reference sequence). This clonotype was observed a few times. As yet, its antigen is unknown.

V is TRBV19 and J is TRBJ2-7, with 8 bases lining up with TRBD1. The sequence was obtained from a woman aged 50 to 60 with Graves' ophthalmopathy. Sequencing was performed on blood. The CDR3 nucleotides are TGTGCCAGTAGTAGGGGTACAGGGGGTCCCTACGAGCAGTACTTC. Its translation: CASSRGTGGPYEQYF.